These 23 T cell receptor beta chains originate from one sample sequenced in a study of sequential checkpoint blockade in melanoma. Here immunoSEQ multiplex PCR was the method, and the copy in TCRdb shows in-frame clones only, minus some. The sample holds 25,000 to 30,000 clones; roughly 80% are singletons and the top ten take 10% to 15%. The treatment here: randomized to nivolumab then ipilimumab (arm A) or the reverse (arm B). Material: CD8+ T cells sorted from blood (inferred from file names), obtained from a patient given nivolumab and ipilimumab in sequence. Receptor source: a human donor with melanoma.

A few counts support this clone. The chain has TRBV6-1 and TRBJ2-3; 10 nucleotides line up with TRBD2. V gave up 6 bases and J gave up 4 bases; unmatched junction bases: 7. The germline V gene encodes CDR1 MNHNS and CDR2 SASEGT. CDR3 length equals 15 residues. The CDR3 spells CASRGGTSESDTQYF. DNA of the CDR3: TGTGCCAGCAGGGGGGGGACTAGCGAGTCAGATACGCAGTATTTT.

This chain joins TRBV28 and TRBJ1-2; perhaps TRBD1 as D (6 bases). V gave up 7 bases and J gave up 3 bases, with 30 bases separating them. The CDR3 runs to 19 residues. CDR1 is MDHEN and CDR2 is SYDVKM in the germline V gene. For the CDR3, the DNA is TGTGCCAGCAAGAGTTTAGTCCCGGGTAGGGGGACGCTGGACTATGGCTACACCTTC. Encoded protein: CASKSLVPGRGTLDYGYTF.

This rearrangement joins TRBV27 to TRBJ1-6, with D unclear. The germline V gene encodes CDR1 MNHEY and CDR2 SMNVEV (reference sequence). The V end lost 5 bases, the J end lost 8 bases, and 13 bases lay between the germline ends. This CDR3 region has 14 residues. CDR3 sequence reads: CASSVTADYSPLHF. The CDR3 DNA reads as TGTGCCAGCAGTGTAACAGCCGATTATTCACCCCTCCACTTT.

J is TRBJ2-3 and V is TRBV7-2; 15 bases line up with TRBD2. Looked up from germline, CDR1 is SGHTA and CDR2 is FQGNSA. The CDR3 contains 19 residues. The V segment lost 3 bases and the J segment 4 bases; nucleotides outside the gene matches: 11. This CDR3 reads CASSLRAGLAGGRADTQYF. Here the CDR3 DNA reads TGTGCCAGCAGCTTGCGCGCGGGACTAGCGGGGGGTAGGGCAGATACGCAGTATTTT.

The V and J genes are TRBV9 and TRBJ2-4, with 8 bases that match TRBD2. V shed 4 bases and J 5 bases; nucleotides not matched to a gene: 5. The V gene's germline CDR1 is SGDLS and CDR2 YYNGEE. CDR3 length: 14 amino acids. In DNA, the CDR3 is TGTGCCAGCAGCCCCGCGGGGGGTCAAAACATTCAGTACTTC. Translation gives CASSPAGGQNIQYF.

This sequence joins TRBV7-9 and TRBJ2-7, with a weak D call TRBD2 (5 bases). The germline V and J ends were trimmed by 5 bases and 10 bases, with 18 bases remaining between them. Germline V lookup: CDR1 SEHNR, CDR2 FQNEAQ (reference sequence). The CDR3 is 13 amino acids. The CDR3 nucleotides read TGTGCCAGCAGCCCACCGGGGAGCTACGTCCAGTACTTC. Translating it yields CASSPPGSYVQYF.

The rearrangement uses TRBV9 and TRBJ2-5; D possibly corresponds to TRBD1 (5 bases). The germline V gene has CDR1 SGDLS and CDR2 YYNGEE. V was trimmed by 3 bases and J by 2 bases, leaving 8 bases between them. The length of the CDR3 is 13 residues. The CDR3 protein is CASSGQNQETQYF. In nucleotides, the CDR3 is TGTGCCAGCAGCGGACAGAATCAAGAGACCCAGTACTTC.

J is TRBJ1-2 and V is TRBV7-9; D unclear. V lost 5 bases and J lost 8, with 24 bases in between. Germline CDR1 reads SEHNR; CDR2 reads FQNEAQ (reference sequence). CDR3 length: 16 amino acids. The CDR3 region is CASSPFSGKAQWGYTF. The DNA for the CDR3 is TGTGCCAGCAGCCCCTTCTCGGGGAAGGCTCAATGGGGCTACACCTTC.

Regarding this clone: Germline is not matched at one junction end, which may reflect a read error. The chain recombines TRBV7-8 with TRBJ2-3; 8 bases are shared with TRBD2. Germline V gives CDR1 SGHVS, CDR2 FQNEAQ. This CDR3 comprises 16 residues. The CDR3 protein is CASSLGSGGLLDTQYF. For the CDR3, the DNA is TGTGCCAGCAGTTTAGGGTCGGGGGGGCTCTTAGATACGCAGTATTTT.

The sample holds one count of this clone. This sequence joins TRBV7-8 and TRBJ1-1; tentatively, D is TRBD1 (5 bases). Germline lookup yields CDR1 SGHVS and CDR2 FQNEAQ. The germline V and J ends were trimmed by 1 base and 1 base, with 10 bases remaining between them. CDR3 length: 15 amino acids. The CDR3 nucleotides are TGTGCCAGCAGCTTAGGGGCGGGGGGGAACACTGAAGCTTTCTTT. Translation: CASSLGAGGNTEAFF.

This clone has more than one count but fewer than ten. This chain links TRBV28 with TRBJ1-5; no definite D call. The V end was cut by 2 bases, the J end by 2 bases, with 7 bases between. The CDR3 is 14 residues long. Looked up from germline, CDR1 is MDHEN and CDR2 is SYDVKM. CDR3 in DNA: TGTGCCAGCAGTTTACAAGTAGGCAATCAGCCCCAGCATTTT. Protein product: CASSLQVGNQPQHF.

The V and J genes are TRBV11-2 and TRBJ2-5; D remains unclear. The end of the DNA fits TRBJ2-7 better, so the J call may be wrong. Germline V gene data show CDR1 as SGHAT and CDR2 as FQNNGV. CDR3 size: 12 residues. The CDR3 sequence: CASSLAHYEQYF. CDR3 DNA sequence: TGTGCCAGCAGCTTAGCCCACTACGAGCAGTACTTC.

By share, this clone counts as medium-sized (0.01 to 0.1%). J is TRBJ1-5 and V is TRBV19; D remains ambiguous. Trimming pared 5 bases from V and 3 bases from J, leaving 8 bases between. CDR1 and CDR2 (germline): LNHDA, SQIVND (reference sequence). The CDR3 covers 13 residues. DNA of the CDR3: TGTGCCAGTAGTCCTGCAGTCAATCAGCCCCAGCATTTT. This codes for CASSPAVNQPQHF.

The chain joins TRBV28 to TRBJ2-7; D unresolved. CDR1 is MDHEN, CDR2 SYDVKM, per germline. CDR3 length: 12 residues. Trimming pared 7 bases from V and 1 base from J, leaving 8 bases between. The CDR3 bases are TGTGCCAGCACTTCGGGTTCCTACGAGCAGTACTTC. Translation: CASTSGSYEQYF. Based on the CDR3 plus reference TRBV28 and TRBJ2-7, the full variable domain is DVKVTQSSRYLVKRTGEKVFLECVQDMDHENMFWYRQDPGLGLRLIYFSYDVKMKEKGDIPEGYSVSREKKERFSLILESASTNQTSMYLCASTSGSYEQYFGPGTRLTVT.

The V call is TRBV5-6, the J call TRBJ2-1; TRBD2 matches 9 bases. The germline V gene has CDR1 SGHDT and CDR2 YYEEEE. The CDR3 runs 16 residues. Trimming took 3 bases from V and 3 from J; bases not matched to a gene: 7. Here the CDR3 DNA reads TGTGCCAGCAGCTATTACCTAGCGGGGATCTACAATGAGCAGTTCTTC. Protein sequence: CASSYYLAGIYNEQFF.

The chain has TRBV29-1 and TRBJ2-3; weak D call: TRBD2 (6 bases). The CDR3 loop spans 14 amino acids. The germline V and J ends were trimmed by 7 bases and 2 bases, with 16 bases remaining between them. CDR1 and CDR2 (germline): SQVTM, ANQGSEA. Here the CDR3 DNA reads TGCAGCGCCGGCGGGGCTGGGCACACAGATACGCAGTATTTT. It encodes CSAGGAGHTDTQYF.

The chain employs TRBV27 and TRBJ1-5, with D uncertain. Germline values: CDR1 MNHEY, CDR2 SMNVEV (reference sequence). V dropped 5 bases and J dropped 7 bases, with 9 bases sitting between them. This CDR3 spans 12 amino acids. Here the CDR3 DNA reads TGTGCCAGCAGTCCCATCGGGCAGCCCCAGCATTTT. Protein product: CASSPIGQPQHF.

The chain combines TRBV28 with TRBJ2-2; D perhaps matches TRBD1 (6 bases). CDR1 MDHEN and CDR2 SYDVKM come from the germline V gene. This CDR3 is 17 amino acids long. Trimming took 2 bases from V and 3 from J, leaving 16 bases between them. Written as DNA, the CDR3 is TGTGCCAGCAGTTTAGGGCAGGGGACCGGGGACACCGGGGAGCTGTTTTTT. Protein sequence: CASSLGQGTGDTGELFF.

The chain is built from TRBV5-1 and TRBJ2-7; TRBD2 matches at 10 bases. The length of the CDR3 is 15 residues. CDR1 and CDR2 (germline): SGHRS, YFSETQ. The J segment lost 5 bases and the V segment lost 3 bases, leaving 8 bases of the junction unmatched. In nucleotides, the CDR3 is TGCGCCAGCAGCTCGGCTAGCGGGGGCAAGGACGAGCAGTACTTC. This codes for CASSSASGGKDEQYF.

The rearrangement uses TRBV5-1 and TRBJ2-3; no definite D call. V lost 4 bases to trimming and J lost 4 bases, with 10 bases between them. The CDR3 contains 13 residues. Germline V gives CDR1 SGHRS, CDR2 YFSETQ. The CDR3 region is CASSQIAADTQYF. In nucleotides, the CDR3 is TGCGCCAGCAGCCAAATTGCGGCAGATACGCAGTATTTT. The full variable domain, completed using reference TRBV5-1 and TRBJ2-3, is KAGVTQTPRYLIKTRGQQVTLSCSPISGHRSVSWYQQTPGQGLQFLFEYFSETQRNKGNFPGRFSGRQFSNSRSEMNVSTLELGDSALYLCASSQIAADTQYFGPGTRLTVL.

The chain recombines TRBV4-3 with TRBJ2-7, with 9 nucleotides matching TRBD1. J lost 0 bases, V lost 0 bases, and 6 bases had no gene match. Germline CDR1 and CDR2: LGHNA and YSLEER. The CDR3 has 17 amino acids. Here the CDR3 DNA reads TGCGCCAGCAGCCAAGAAGGGGGACAGGGTTACTCCTACGAGCAGTACTTC. This sequence encodes CASSQEGGQGYSYEQYF.

This clone has just one count. The V and J genes are TRBV7-6 and TRBJ2-7; D remains ambiguous. Between the trimmed V and J ends, which lost 1 base and 1 base, there was a span of 11 bases. The germline CDR1 and CDR2 sequences are SGHVS and FNYEAQ. The CDR3 length is 15 residues. The DNA of the CDR3 is TGTGCCAGCAGCTTAGATAGCTCCGTGTCCTACGAGCAGTACTTC. Its protein product is CASSLDSSVSYEQYF.

The chain recombines TRBV28 with TRBJ2-7; no clear D. Trimming removed 8 bases at V and 2 bases at J, with 13 bases between. This CDR3 has 13 amino acids. The germline CDR1 and CDR2 sequences are MDHEN and SYDVKM. In DNA, the CDR3 is TGTGCCAGCCGACTCTCTAATACCTACGAGCAGTACTTC. Translated, it gives CASRLSNTYEQYF.